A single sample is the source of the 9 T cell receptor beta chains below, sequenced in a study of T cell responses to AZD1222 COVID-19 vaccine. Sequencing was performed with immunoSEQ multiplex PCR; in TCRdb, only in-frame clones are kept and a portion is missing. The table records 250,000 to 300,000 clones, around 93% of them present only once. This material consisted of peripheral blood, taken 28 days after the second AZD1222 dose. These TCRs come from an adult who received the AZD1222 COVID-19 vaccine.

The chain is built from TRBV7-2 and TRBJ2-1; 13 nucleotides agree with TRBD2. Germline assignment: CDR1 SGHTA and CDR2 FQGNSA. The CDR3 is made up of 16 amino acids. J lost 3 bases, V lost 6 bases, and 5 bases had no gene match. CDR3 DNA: TGTGCCAGCAGGGGACTAGCGGGACAACTCTACAATGAGCAGTTCTTC. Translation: CASRGLAGQLYNEQFF.

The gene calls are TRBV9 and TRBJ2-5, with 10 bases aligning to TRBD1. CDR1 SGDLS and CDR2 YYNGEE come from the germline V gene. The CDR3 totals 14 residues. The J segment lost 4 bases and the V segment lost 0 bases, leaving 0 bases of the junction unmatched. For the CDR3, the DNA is TGTGCCAGCAGCGTAGGGGACAGGGGAGAGACCCAGTACTTC. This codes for CASSVGDRGETQYF. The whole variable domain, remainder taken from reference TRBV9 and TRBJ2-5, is DSGVTQTPKHLITATGQRVTLRCSPRSGDLSVYWYQQSLDQGLQFLIQYYNGEERAKGNILERFSAQQFPDLHSELNLSSLELGDSALYFCASSVGDRGETQYFGPGTRLLVL.

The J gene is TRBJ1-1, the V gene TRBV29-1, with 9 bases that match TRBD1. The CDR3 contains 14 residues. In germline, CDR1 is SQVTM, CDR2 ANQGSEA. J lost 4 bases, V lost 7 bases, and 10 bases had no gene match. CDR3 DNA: TGCAGCGCAGATCGGACAGGGGCGGGCACTGAAGCTTTCTTT. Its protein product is CSADRTGAGTEAFF.

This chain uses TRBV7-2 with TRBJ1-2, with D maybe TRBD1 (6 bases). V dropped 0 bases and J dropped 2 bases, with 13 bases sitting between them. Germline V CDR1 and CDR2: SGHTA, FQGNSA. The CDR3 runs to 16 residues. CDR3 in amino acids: CASSLANLGQNYGYTF. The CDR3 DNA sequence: TGTGCCAGCAGCTTAGCGAACCTAGGACAGAACTATGGCTACACCTTC.

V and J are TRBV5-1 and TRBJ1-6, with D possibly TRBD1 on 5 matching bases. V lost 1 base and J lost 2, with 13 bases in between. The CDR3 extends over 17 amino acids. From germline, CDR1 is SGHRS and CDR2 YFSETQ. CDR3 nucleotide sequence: TGCGCCAGCAGCTTGTTGGGGGGACGGACCTATAATTCACCCCTCCACTTT. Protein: CASSLLGGRTYNSPLHF.

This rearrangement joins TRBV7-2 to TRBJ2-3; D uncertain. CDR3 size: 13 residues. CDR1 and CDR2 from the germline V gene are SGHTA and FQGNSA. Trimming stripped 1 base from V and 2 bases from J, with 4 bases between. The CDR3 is CASSLVFTDTQYF. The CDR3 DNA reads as TGTGCCAGCAGCTTAGTCTTCACAGATACGCAGTATTTT. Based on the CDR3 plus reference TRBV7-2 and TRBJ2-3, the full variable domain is GAGVSQSPSNKVTEKGKDVELRCDPISGHTALYWYRQSLGQGLEFLIYFQGNSAPDKSGLPSDRFSAERTGGSVSTLTIQRTQQEDSAVYLCASSLVFTDTQYFGPGTRLTVL.

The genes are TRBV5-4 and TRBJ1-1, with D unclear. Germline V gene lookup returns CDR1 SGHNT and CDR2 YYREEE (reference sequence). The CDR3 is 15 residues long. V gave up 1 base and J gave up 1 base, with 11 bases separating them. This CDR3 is CASSLRGRSNTEAFF. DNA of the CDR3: TGTGCCAGCAGCTTGCGGGGAAGGTCGAACACTGAAGCTTTCTTT.

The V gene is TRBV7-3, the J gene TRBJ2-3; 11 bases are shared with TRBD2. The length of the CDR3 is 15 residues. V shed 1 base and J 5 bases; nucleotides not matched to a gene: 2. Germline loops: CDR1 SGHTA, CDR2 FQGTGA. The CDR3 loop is CASSLSTSGGDTQYF. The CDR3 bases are TGTGCCAGCAGCTTAAGTACTAGCGGGGGAGATACGCAGTATTTT.

The CDR3 DNA follows: TGCAGTGCTAGTAGGGCGGACAATCAGCCCCAGCATTTT. Translation gives CSASRADNQPQHF. The chain carries TRBV20-1 and TRBJ1-5; D remains ambiguous. CDR1 is DFQATT and CDR2 is SNEGSKA in the germline V gene (reference sequence). The CDR3 loop spans 13 amino acids. V was trimmed by 3 bases and J by 3 bases, leaving 9 bases between them.